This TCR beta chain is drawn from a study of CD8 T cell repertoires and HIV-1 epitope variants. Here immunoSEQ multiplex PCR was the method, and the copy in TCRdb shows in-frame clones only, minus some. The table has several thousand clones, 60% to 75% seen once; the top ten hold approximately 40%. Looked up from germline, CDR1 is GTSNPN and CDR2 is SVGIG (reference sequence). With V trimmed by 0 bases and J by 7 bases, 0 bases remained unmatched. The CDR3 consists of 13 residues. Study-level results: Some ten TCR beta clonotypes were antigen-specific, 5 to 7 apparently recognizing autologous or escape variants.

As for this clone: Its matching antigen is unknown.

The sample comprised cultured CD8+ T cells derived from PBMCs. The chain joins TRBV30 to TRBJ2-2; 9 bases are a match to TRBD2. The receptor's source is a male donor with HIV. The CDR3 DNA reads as TGTGCCTGGAGTGTAGCGGGGGGCGGGGAGCTGTTTTTT. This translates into CAWSVAGGGELFF. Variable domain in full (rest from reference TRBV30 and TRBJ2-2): SQTIHQWPATLVQPVGSPLSLECTVEGTSNPNLYWYRQAAGRGLQLLFYSVGIGQISSEVPQNLSASRPQDRQFILSSKKLLLSDSGFYLCAWSVAGGGELFFGEGSRLTVL.